Below, 15 T cell receptor beta chains from the same sample are listed, as sequenced in a study of read filtering for tumor transcriptome and immune sequencing. This library used about 400 ng RNA and molecular barcoded adaptors spanning alpha/delta and beta/gamma chains. TCRdb itself ran the reads through MiXCR, one entry per CDR3 protein. Counted here are roughly 93,000 distinct CDR3 sequences, roughly 21% occurring once; the ten biggest clones make up roughly an eighth. The sequencing sample was made of a population of CD138-negative cells sorted from bone marrow. The receptors come from a donor aged 40 or older with multiple myeloma.

This clonotype was seen ten or more times. The rearrangement links TRBV7-3 to TRBJ2-3; either TRBD1 or TRBD2 may fit D (5 bases each). The CDR3 spans 12 residues. The ends were cut back, 6 bases at V and 7 bases at J, with 11 bases in the middle. The germline V gene has CDR1 SGHTA and CDR2 FQGTGA. The chain's CDR3 is CASSLPGHTQYF. In nucleotides, the CDR3 is TGTGCCAGCAGTTTACCGGGGCATACGCAGTATTTT.

This clonotype came up many times. This chain uses TRBV9 with TRBJ2-3, with D perhaps matching TRBD2 (5 bases). Germline V gives CDR1 SGDLS, CDR2 YYNGEE. The CDR3 contains 15 residues. Trimming pared 4 bases from V and 0 bases from J, leaving 12 bases between. The CDR3 region is CASSTVATSTDTQYF. The CDR3, as DNA: TGTGCCAGCAGCACCGTAGCGACCAGCACAGATACGCAGTATTTT.

V gene TRBV28 combines with J gene TRBJ2-1; 10 nucleotides line up with TRBD1. Germline trimming cut 6 bases from V and 9 bases from J; bases unmatched to any gene: 14. The CDR3 runs 16 residues. Germline CDR1 is MDHEN and CDR2 is SYDVKM. CDR3: CASRPHRQGAKGEQFF. CDR3 nucleotides: TGTGCCAGCAGACCCCACCGACAGGGGGCTAAGGGTGAGCAGTTCTTC.

In this sample, this clonotype turned up a few times. One junction end does not reproduce the germline sequence, and a read error may be involved. J is TRBJ1-1 and V is TRBV6-2 or TRBV6-3; perhaps TRBD1 as D (5 bases). The CDR3 contains 16 residues. CDR1 is MNHEY and CDR2 is SVGEGT in the germline V gene. CDR3 sequence: CASGYSQGGENTEAFF. Here the CDR3 DNA reads TGTGCCAGCGGTTACTCTCAGGGTGGGGAGAACACTGAAGCTTTCTTT.

This clonotype came up many times. V is TRBV11-2 and J is TRBJ1-4, with D hard to call. Germline values: CDR1 SGHAT, CDR2 FQNNGV. V was pared by 4 bases and J by 8 bases, with 11 bases between. The length of the CDR3 is 13 residues. The CDR3 sequence is CASSSTGWEKLFF. CDR3 in DNA: TGTGCCAGCAGCTCGACCGGGTGGGAAAAACTGTTTTTT.

The rearrangement joins TRBV6-1 to TRBJ1-2, with D unresolved. CDR3 length: 12 residues. The germline V and J ends were trimmed by 4 bases and 4 bases, with 7 bases remaining between them. Germline CDR1 is MNHNS and CDR2 is SASEGT. The CDR3: CASSAGFYGYTF. The CDR3 DNA reads TGTGCCAGCAGTGCGGGGTTCTATGGCTACACCTTC.

Concerning this clonotype itself: A much larger clone is a single base away; this may be a read error. The chain couples TRBV28 to TRBJ2-7, with a possible D match to TRBD2 (6 bases). Trimming took 8 bases from V and 6 from J, leaving 20 bases between them. Germline V gene data show CDR1 as MDHEN and CDR2 as SYDVKM. The length of the CDR3 is 14 residues. DNA for the CDR3: TGTGCCAGCGGGTCTTGGAGAACGGGAGTCGAGCAGTACTTC. Its protein product is CASGSWRTGVEQYF.

In this sample, this clonotype turned up a few times. The chain combines TRBV7-8 with TRBJ2-2, with D possibly matching TRBD1 (6 bases). Germline V gene sequence: CDR1 SGHVS, CDR2 FQNEAQ. V was cut by 2 bases and J by 3 bases, with 10 bases left in between. The CDR3 has 15 amino acids. The CDR3 loop is CASSLQGSDTGELFF. Here the CDR3 DNA reads TGTGCCAGCAGCTTACAGGGGTCCGACACCGGGGAGCTGTTTTTT.

The chain carries TRBV18 and TRBJ2-3; 7 nucleotides agree with TRBD1. V shed 3 bases and J 3 bases; nucleotides not matched to a gene: 3. The CDR3 covers 14 residues. The germline gives CDR1 KGHSH, CDR2 LQKENI. The CDR3 loop reads CASSPEDRTDTQYF. The CDR3 DNA reads as TGTGCCAGCTCACCCGAGGACAGGACAGATACGCAGTATTTT.

This clonotype was seen many times. The genes are TRBV10-3 and TRBJ2-1; 9 bases are a match to TRBD2. Germline values: CDR1 ENHRY, CDR2 SYGVKD. The CDR3 totals 21 residues. V shed 0 bases, J shed 3 bases, and the junction held 18 bases outside the gene matches. The CDR3 DNA is TGTGCCATCAGTGAGTCGATCGTGCGGGTTAATCGCGGGGGGGACTACAATGAGCAGTTCTTC. Residues: CAISESIVRVNRGGDYNEQFF.

As for this clonotype: A clone one base away is much larger, so this may be a read error. This chain uses TRBV7-2 with TRBJ2-5, with D possibly TRBD1 on 5 matching bases. Germline CDR1 SGHTA, CDR2 FQGNSA. The CDR3 length is 14 residues. V lost 8 bases and J lost 2, with 15 bases in between. The CDR3 spells CASGSQATQETQYF. The CDR3 bases are TGTGCCAGCGGCTCACAGGCTACTCAAGAGACCCAGTACTTC.

In this sample, this clonotype turned up many times. The chain combines TRBV2 with TRBJ2-5; D ambiguous. V gave up 6 bases and J gave up 5 bases, with 16 bases separating them. Germline lookup yields CDR1 SNHLY and CDR2 FYNNEI. The CDR3 extends over 14 amino acids. The CDR3 region is CASSVGPVGETQYF. CDR3 nucleotide sequence: TGTGCCAGCAGCGTCGGCCCGGTGGGGGAGACCCAGTACTTC.

This clonotype was picked up many times. V usage is TRBV2 and J usage is TRBJ2-3, with 7 bases aligning to TRBD2. V shed 5 bases and J 4 bases; nucleotides not matched to a gene: 15. The CDR3 spans 17 residues. Per the germline V gene, CDR1 is SNHLY and CDR2 is FYNNEI. CDR3 loop: CASSPPSGRGTPDTQYF. CDR3 nucleotide sequence: TGTGCCAGCAGTCCCCCCTCCGGGCGGGGGACCCCAGATACGCAGTATTTT.

In its sample, this clonotype was seen many times. V usage is TRBV28 and J usage is TRBJ2-2, with D perhaps TRBD2 (5 bases). V was trimmed by 7 bases and J by 2 bases, leaving 11 bases between them. The V gene's germline CDR1 is MDHEN and CDR2 SYDVKM. This CDR3 spans 14 amino acids. The CDR3 sequence is CASKRDSNTGELFF. DNA of the CDR3: TGTGCCAGCAAGAGGGATTCTAACACCGGGGAGCTGTTTTTT. Full variable domain (rest looked up from reference TRBV28 and TRBJ2-2): DVKVTQSSRYLVKRTGEKVFLECVQDMDHENMFWYRQDPGLGLRLIYFSYDVKMKEKGDIPEGYSVSREKKERFSLILESASTNQTSMYLCASKRDSNTGELFFGEGSRLTVL.

Sample share makes this clonotype medium-sized. The chain recombines TRBV5-1 with TRBJ2-1; 10 bases are shared with TRBD1. CDR1 is SGHRS, CDR2 YFSETQ, per germline. With 3 bases clipped from V and 7 bases from J, the junction kept 7 bases outside the gene matches. The CDR3 length is 15 residues. The CDR3 bases are TGCGCCAGCAGCTCCGGGACAGGGGTCACGAATGAGCAGTTCTTC. Translation gives CASSSGTGVTNEQFF.